These 19 T cell receptor beta chains share one sample of origin, sequenced in a study of cytomegalovirus exposure and HLA in healthy donors. 60 Vbeta and 13 Jbeta primers were used in PCR. The repertoire was sequenced with immunoSEQ multiplex PCR; TCRdb's copy has only in-frame clones and lacks some. This sample contains more than 95,000 clones. What was sequenced was PBMCs. These TCRs come from a man aged 35 to 55 in good health and CMV-seronegative.

The chain has TRBV28 and TRBJ1-1; D unclear. With 1 base removed from V and 0 bases from J, the gap between germline ends came to 6 bases. The CDR3 is made up of 14 amino acids. Germline CDR1 MDHEN, CDR2 SYDVKM. The chain's CDR3 is CASSLLGLNTEAFF. CDR3 nucleotide sequence: TGTGCCAGCAGTTTATTGGGCTTGAACACTGAAGCTTTCTTT.

The chain employs TRBV7-2 and TRBJ1-1; TRBD1 matches 9 bases. This CDR3 contains 14 residues. The trim removed 1 base at V and 6 bases at J, leaving 3 bases unmatched. Germline V CDR1 and CDR2: SGHTA, FQGNSA. The DNA of the CDR3 is TGTGCCAGCAGCTTAGGGGGACAGGGCCCTGAAGCTTTCTTT. Its protein is CASSLGGQGPEAFF.

The V call is TRBV5-1, the J call TRBJ2-7, with 12 nucleotides matching TRBD2. The CDR3 contains 17 residues. The germline gives CDR1 SGHRS, CDR2 YFSETQ. V lost 4 bases, J lost 1 base, and 9 bases stayed unmatched. For the CDR3, the DNA is TGCGCCAGCAGCCTCGCGACTAGCGGGGGCCTATCCTACGAGCAGTACTTC. This sequence encodes CASSLATSGGLSYEQYF.

The chain is built from TRBV30 and TRBJ1-5; 10 nucleotides agree with TRBD1. CDR3 length equals 14 residues. Germline loops: CDR1 GTSNPN, CDR2 SVGIG (reference sequence). J lost 7 bases, V lost 1 base, and 4 bases had no gene match. CDR3 nucleotide sequence: TGTGCCTGGAGTGGGGGACAGGGGAAGCAGCCCCAGCATTTT. This gives the protein CAWSGGQGKQPQHF.

The chain uses TRBV5-5 and TRBJ1-2; 9 bases are a match to TRBD1. The germline V gene has CDR1 SGHKS and CDR2 YYEKEE (reference sequence). Trimming removed 3 bases from V and 1 base from J; junction bases left unmatched: 16. This CDR3 comprises 19 residues. CDR3 bases: TGTGCCAGCAGCTCGCGCGAAACCGGGACAGGGTTCGGTAACTATGGCTACACCTTC. It translates to CASSSRETGTGFGNYGYTF.

The chain couples TRBV27 to TRBJ1-1; tentatively, D is TRBD1 (5 bases). The V end lost 3 bases, the J end lost 5 bases, and 10 bases lay between the germline ends. This CDR3 has 13 residues. Germline V lookup: CDR1 MNHEY, CDR2 SMNVEV (reference sequence). CDR3 amino acids: CASSFARGTEAFF. In DNA form, the CDR3 reads TGTGCCAGCAGTTTCGCCCGGGGGACTGAAGCTTTCTTT.

This chain joins TRBV27 and TRBJ1-2; a weak D match, TRBD1 (6 bases). This CDR3 comprises 11 residues. V was trimmed by 6 bases and J by 8 bases, leaving 10 bases between them. From germline, CDR1 is MNHEY and CDR2 SMNVEV (reference sequence). The CDR3: CASRADSGYTF. CDR3 coding DNA: TGTGCCAGCAGAGCGGACAGCGGCTACACCTTC.

Points on this clone: The sample holds other DNA sequences that translate to the same CDR3. The chain has TRBV9 and TRBJ2-7, with D perhaps TRBD2 (6 bases). CDR1 SGDLS and CDR2 YYNGEE come from the germline V gene. V lost 0 bases and J 2 bases, leaving 12 bases between the germline ends. The CDR3 is 15 residues long. CDR3 sequence reads: CASSVEAGLTYEQYF. The CDR3 region has the DNA TGTGCCAGCAGCGTAGAAGCGGGTCTAACCTACGAGCAGTACTTC. Variable domain in full (rest from reference TRBV9 and TRBJ2-7): DSGVTQTPKHLITATGQRVTLRCSPRSGDLSVYWYQQSLDQGLQFLIQYYNGEERAKGNILERFSAQQFPDLHSELNLSSLELGDSALYFCASSVEAGLTYEQYFGPGTRLTVT.

This chain links TRBV9 with TRBJ1-2; no reliable D call. CDR3 length: 18 residues. Germline V gene sequence: CDR1 SGDLS, CDR2 YYNGEE. The V and J ends lost 0 bases and 4 bases respectively, with 22 bases between them. In DNA form, the CDR3 reads TGTGCCAGCAGCGTAGATCCCCAGGCAGACGCTCAGCTCTATGGCTACACCTTC. It is translated as CASSVDPQADAQLYGYTF.

This chain uses TRBV13 with TRBJ1-1, with 9 bases lining up with TRBD1. After removal of 5 bases from V and 3 bases from J, the junction contained 7 bases not matched to a gene. This CDR3 region has 15 residues. The germline V gene has CDR1 PRHDT and CDR2 FYEKMQ (reference sequence). The CDR3 loop reads CASSVRQGVYTEAFF. The CDR3, as DNA: TGTGCCAGCAGCGTTCGACAGGGGGTGTACACTGAAGCTTTCTTT.

The chain is built from TRBV11-2 and TRBJ2-7; tentative D call: TRBD1 (6 bases). This CDR3 comprises 14 residues. The V end lost 3 bases, the J end lost 3 bases, and 12 bases lay between the germline ends. Germline V lookup: CDR1 SGHAT, CDR2 FQNNGV. The CDR3 sequence is CASSFSTGHYEQYF. In DNA form, the CDR3 reads TGTGCCAGCAGCTTTTCGACAGGCCACTACGAGCAGTACTTC.

The V gene is TRBV30, the J gene TRBJ1-1; 10 nucleotides agree with TRBD1. In germline, CDR1 is GTSNPN, CDR2 SVGIG (reference sequence). V was pared by 3 bases and J by 2 bases, with 9 bases of the junction left unmatched. The length of the CDR3 is 16 residues. Here the CDR3 reads CAWSVFRDRGNTEAFF. DNA for the CDR3: TGTGCCTGGAGCGTCTTCCGGGACAGGGGTAACACTGAAGCTTTCTTT.

This chain uses TRBV13 with TRBJ2-1, with D perhaps TRBD2 (5 bases). Germline V gene data show CDR1 as PRHDT and CDR2 as FYEKMQ (reference sequence). This CDR3 comprises 16 residues. Deletions cut 5 bases from V and 5 bases from J, with 19 bases between. CDR3 bases: TGTGCCAGCAGCCTTGGAGGCCGAAGGATGGACAATGAGCAGTTCTTC. Amino acid sequence: CASSLGGRRMDNEQFF.

This rearrangement joins TRBV27 to TRBJ2-7, with D tentatively TRBD1 (6 bases). Per the germline V gene, CDR1 is MNHEY and CDR2 is SMNVEV (reference sequence). The CDR3 contains 13 residues. The V and J ends lost 6 bases and 9 bases respectively, with 18 bases between them. The CDR3 loop is CASRGAQSSRQYF. In DNA, the CDR3 is TGTGCCAGCAGGGGGGCACAGAGTTCGCGGCAGTACTTC.

The chain recombines TRBV2 with TRBJ1-1; no clear D. Trimming took off 0 bases at V and 0 bases at J, with 2 bases between the two ends. The CDR3 has 13 amino acids. Germline loops: CDR1 SNHLY, CDR2 FYNNEI. The CDR3 DNA sequence: TGTGCCAGCAGTGAAGCTATGAACACTGAAGCTTTCTTT. Translating gives CASSEAMNTEAFF. Complete variable domain (other parts from reference TRBV2 and TRBJ1-1): EPEVTQTPSHQVTQMGQEVILRCVPISNHLYFYWYRQILGQKVEFLVSFYNNEISEKSEIFDDQFSVERPDGSNFTLKIRSTKLEDSAMYFCASSEAMNTEAFFGQGTRLTVV.

The chain has TRBV5-4 and TRBJ1-1; D is unclear. Germline V lookup: CDR1 SGHNT, CDR2 YYREEE (reference sequence). The V end was cut by 0 bases, the J end by 3 bases, with 18 bases between. The CDR3 is 17 residues long. CDR3 nucleotides: TGTGCCAGCAGCTTGGTGATAGGAGTCGGGGTCTACACTGAAGCTTTCTTT. Amino acids: CASSLVIGVGVYTEAFF.

The chain has TRBV5-6 and TRBJ1-3; D uncertain. V lost 2 bases and J 2 bases, leaving 11 bases between the germline ends. The CDR3 sequence is 15 residues long. The germline CDR1 and CDR2 sequences are SGHDT and YYEEEE. DNA for the CDR3: TGTGCCAGCAGCTTAGGCAGGAACCCTGGAAACACCATATATTTT. Residues: CASSLGRNPGNTIYF.

This chain links TRBV28 with TRBJ2-6, with TRBD2 matching 7 bases. Looked up from germline, CDR1 is MDHEN and CDR2 is SYDVKM. Losses at the gene ends were 6 bases for V and 0 bases for J; bases not matched to a gene: 26. The CDR3 runs to 23 residues. The CDR3 region has the DNA TGTGCCAGCAGGACACAAAGGTCCGATCTAGGAGGGAGGGCCCACTCTGGGGCCAACGTCCTGACTTTC. Translating gives CASRTQRSDLGGRAHSGANVLTF.

The chain combines TRBV7-9 with TRBJ2-2; 11 bases agree with TRBD2. The V gene end was trimmed by 5 bases and the J gene end by 7 bases; junction bases not matched to a gene: 12. The CDR3 sequence is 17 residues long. The germline V gene encodes CDR1 SEHNR and CDR2 FQNEAQ (reference sequence). The CDR3 is CASSAGYSGRADGELFF. CDR3 nucleotide sequence: TGTGCCAGCAGCGCCGGATATAGCGGGAGGGCCGACGGGGAGCTGTTTTTT. Combining the CDR3 with reference TRBV7-9 and TRBJ2-2 gives the whole variable domain DTGVSQNPRHKITKRGQNVTFRCDPISEHNRLYWYRQTLGQGPEFLTYFQNEAQLEKSRLLSDRFSAERPKGSFSTLEIQRTEQGDSAMYLCASSAGYSGRADGELFFGEGSRLTVL.